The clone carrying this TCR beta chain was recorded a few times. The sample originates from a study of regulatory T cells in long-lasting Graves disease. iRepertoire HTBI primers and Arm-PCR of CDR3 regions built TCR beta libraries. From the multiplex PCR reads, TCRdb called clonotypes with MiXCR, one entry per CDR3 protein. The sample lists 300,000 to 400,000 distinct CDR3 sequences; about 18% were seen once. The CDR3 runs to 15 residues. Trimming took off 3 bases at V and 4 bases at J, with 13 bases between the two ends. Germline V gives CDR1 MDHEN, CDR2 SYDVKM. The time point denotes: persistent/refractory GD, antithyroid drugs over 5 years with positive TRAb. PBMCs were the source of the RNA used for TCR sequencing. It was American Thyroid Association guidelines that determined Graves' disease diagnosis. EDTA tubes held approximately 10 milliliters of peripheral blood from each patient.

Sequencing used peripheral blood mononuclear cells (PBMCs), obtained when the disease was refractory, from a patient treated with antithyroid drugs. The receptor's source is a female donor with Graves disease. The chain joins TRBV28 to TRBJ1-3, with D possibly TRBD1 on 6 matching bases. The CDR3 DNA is TGTGCCAGCAGTTTCCCCAGGGGAAAGGGAAACACCATATATTTT. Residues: CASSFPRGKGNTIYF.